A single sample gave rise to the 27 T cell receptor beta chains below, sequenced in a study of T-cell memory formation after mild COVID-19. TCRdb reprocessed the 5' RACE reads with MiXCR, giving one entry per CDR3 protein. Among over 450,000 distinct CDR3 sequences, roughly 21% were seen once, and the ten largest hold roughly an eighth. Sequenced input: PBMCs or a T cell subset sorted from them (not recorded which). The receptors shown here come from an adult woman who had mild COVID-19 (a few samples of this study predate the infection). Cell type and time point are not known.

This clonotype turned up a few times. The chain combines TRBV12-3 or TRBV12-4 with TRBJ1-2; D is ambiguous. The V end lost 5 bases, the J end lost 6 bases, and 16 bases lay between the germline ends. The CDR3 totals 14 residues. CDR3 in amino acids: CASSQIRHPDGYTF. CDR3 bases: TGTGCCAGCAGTCAAATCAGACATCCGGATGGCTACACCTTC.

The gene calls are TRBV5-1 and TRBJ1-2; no reliable D call. This CDR3 has 14 amino acids. Between the trimmed V and J ends, which lost 2 bases and 0 bases, there was a span of 8 bases. Germline V CDR1 and CDR2: SGHRS, YFSETQ. As DNA, the CDR3 is TGCGCCAGCAGCTTAAGGGAAGCTAACTATGGCTACACCTTC. Translated, it gives CASSLREANYGYTF.

This clonotype was seen more than once but under ten times. This sequence joins TRBV6-5 and TRBJ2-2; D not certain. Germline CDR1 reads MNHEY; CDR2 reads SVGAGI. The CDR3 is made up of 21 amino acids. V lost 0 bases and J lost 6, with 29 bases in between. This CDR3 reads CASSYSPPPFQGKLSAGELFF. Here the CDR3 DNA reads TGTGCCAGCAGTTACTCCCCGCCCCCGTTCCAAGGGAAGCTATCTGCCGGGGAGCTGTTTTTT.

The chain joins TRBV2 to TRBJ2-7; 7 bases map to TRBD1. The CDR3 consists of 14 residues. Germline V gene data show CDR1 as SNHLY and CDR2 as FYNNEI. Trimming removed 3 bases from V and 5 bases from J; junction bases left unmatched: 7. CDR3 residues: CASSDRDRLDEQYF. In DNA, the CDR3 is TGTGCCAGCAGTGATCGGGACAGACTCGACGAGCAGTACTTC.

This clonotype was recorded a few times. V and J are TRBV5-6 and TRBJ1-4; TRBD1 agrees at 10 bases. V trimming: 4 bases; J trimming: 8 bases; junction bases outside the gene matches: 8. The CDR3 runs 15 residues. CDR1 and CDR2 (germline): SGHDT, YYEEEE. This CDR3 reads CASSGTGTGEEKLFF. In nucleotides, the CDR3 is TGTGCCAGCAGCGGAACCGGGACAGGGGAAGAAAAACTGTTTTTT.

This clonotype has ten or more counts. The rearrangement joins TRBV12-3 or TRBV12-4 to TRBJ1-2; 8 positions match TRBD1. There are 15 residues in the CDR3. V trimming: 1 base; J trimming: 2 bases; junction bases outside the gene matches: 3. DNA for the CDR3: TGTGCCAGCAGTTTAGGGACAGGGTCAAACTATGGCTACACCTTC. Translation gives CASSLGTGSNYGYTF.

The rearrangement joins TRBV5-1 to TRBJ2-7; TRBD1 is a possible D gene (6 bases). The germline V gene has CDR1 SGHRS and CDR2 YFSETQ. This CDR3 comprises 16 residues. The V end lost 4 bases, the J end lost 6 bases, and 23 bases lay between the germline ends. DNA of the CDR3: TGCGCCAGCAGCGTGGGTATCGGGCTGGGGGCCCTCGAGCAGTACTTC. Residues: CASSVGIGLGALEQYF.

The chain recombines TRBV7-2 with TRBJ2-5, with a weak D call TRBD2 (5 bases). CDR1 and CDR2 (germline): SGHTA, FQGNSA. This CDR3 has 13 residues. Trimming removed 1 base at V and 4 bases at J, with 7 bases between. The CDR3 loop reads CASSLGESETQYF. CDR3 nucleotide sequence: TGTGCCAGCAGCTTAGGGGAGTCAGAGACCCAGTACTTC.

The rearrangement links TRBV3-1 to TRBJ1-2, with 7 positions matching TRBD1. The trim removed 4 bases at V and 3 bases at J, leaving 8 bases unmatched. CDR1 and CDR2 from the germline V gene are LGHDT and YNNKEL (reference sequence). The CDR3 totals 15 residues. CDR3 residues: CASSRRQGRDYGYTF. In DNA form, the CDR3 reads TGTGCCAGCAGCCGCCGACAGGGTCGGGACTATGGCTACACCTTC.

This clonotype showed up many times. The V gene is TRBV10-3, the J gene TRBJ2-1; TRBD2 matches at 9 bases. The junction had 12 bases not matched to a gene; V was cut back by 0 bases and J by 0 bases. Germline V gene sequence: CDR1 ENHRY, CDR2 SYGVKD. The CDR3 consists of 20 residues. The CDR3 sequence is CAISESRASGVPSSYNEQFF. CDR3 nucleotide sequence: TGTGCCATCAGTGAGTCTAGGGCTAGCGGGGTTCCGAGCTCCTACAATGAGCAGTTCTTC.

This clonotype was detected only a few times. The V gene is TRBV7-3, the J gene TRBJ1-2, with D possibly matching TRBD1 (5 bases). CDR3 size: 17 residues. The germline V gene encodes CDR1 SGHTA and CDR2 FQGTGA. The germline V and J ends were trimmed by 0 bases and 2 bases, with 16 bases remaining between them. The CDR3 DNA reads TGTGCCAGCAGCTTAACGCCGGACATGGGCTTGAACTATGGCTACACCTTC. It translates to CASSLTPDMGLNYGYTF.

This clonotype was seen more than once but under ten times. The chain has TRBV5-1 and TRBJ1-4, with D uncertain. CDR3 length: 13 amino acids. CDR1 is SGHRS, CDR2 YFSETQ, per germline. Trimming cost V 0 bases and J 7 bases, with 7 bases left between them. The CDR3 bases are TGCGCCAGCAGCTTGGTAGAAGGTGAAAAACTGTTTTTT. Its translation: CASSLVEGEKLFF.

The J gene is TRBJ2-1, the V gene TRBV11-2; TRBD2 aligns across 8 bases. V was clipped by 3 bases and J by 2 bases; unmatched bases: 6. Germline CDR1 is SGHAT and CDR2 is FQNNGV. The CDR3 extends over 16 amino acids. This CDR3 reads CASSFSSGGTYNEQFF. Here the CDR3 DNA reads TGTGCCAGCAGCTTCTCCAGCGGGGGTACCTACAATGAGCAGTTCTTC.

The chain uses TRBV28 and TRBJ2-7; 7 nucleotides align to TRBD2. The germline gives CDR1 MDHEN, CDR2 SYDVKM. This CDR3 has 16 amino acids. V trimming: 7 bases; J trimming: 5 bases; junction bases outside the gene matches: 17. The CDR3 loop reads CASIPWGEGGLHEQYF. CDR3 sequence (DNA): TGTGCCAGCATCCCATGGGGGGAGGGAGGCCTCCACGAGCAGTACTTC.

The chain is built from TRBV18 and TRBJ1-1; TRBD1 matches 7 bases. Germline V lookup: CDR1 KGHSH, CDR2 LQKENI. The ends lost 3 bases at V and 6 bases at J; junction bases unmatched: 7. This CDR3 region has 14 residues. The CDR3 protein is CASSPLQGGSEAFF. The CDR3 coding sequence is TGTGCCAGCTCACCCTTGCAGGGGGGCTCTGAAGCTTTCTTT.

This clonotype was found a few times. The chain combines TRBV7-3 with TRBJ2-1; D tentatively fits TRBD1 or TRBD2 (5 bases each). The CDR3 sequence is 13 residues long. Trimming left V 2 bases short and J 8 bases short, with 10 bases between. CDR1 and CDR2 from the germline V gene are SGHTA and FQGTGA. CDR3 amino acids: CASSLLGTDEQFF. CDR3 bases: TGTGCCAGCAGCTTATTAGGGACGGATGAGCAGTTCTTC.

V and J are TRBV12-3 or TRBV12-4 and TRBJ2-7; TRBD1 might be the D (5 bases). Trimming took 6 bases from V and 3 from J, leaving 12 bases between them. The CDR3 is 13 residues long. The CDR3 here is CASSSSGFYEQYF. DNA of the CDR3: TGTGCCAGCAGCTCCTCAGGGTTCTACGAGCAGTACTTC.

In its sample, this clonotype was seen a few times. The rearrangement joins TRBV5-1 to TRBJ2-6, with TRBD1 matching over 8 bases. CDR3 length equals 17 residues. V was pared by 3 bases and J by 4 bases, with 9 bases of the junction left unmatched. Germline CDR1 reads SGHRS; CDR2 reads YFSETQ. CDR3: CASSSSTGVAGANVLTF. The DNA for the CDR3 is TGCGCCAGCAGCTCGTCGACAGGGGTGGCCGGGGCCAACGTCCTGACTTTC.

This clonotype was observed a few times. The V call is TRBV6-2 or TRBV6-3, the J call TRBJ2-5; D is perhaps TRBD2 (6 bases). From germline, CDR1 is MNHEY and CDR2 SVGEGT. V lost 5 bases to trimming and J lost 4 bases, with 14 bases between them. The CDR3 has 14 residues. CDR3 sequence reads: CASSGGLGAETQYF. The CDR3 DNA sequence: TGTGCCAGCAGTGGAGGGCTAGGGGCAGAGACCCAGTACTTC.

CDR3 DNA sequence: TGTGCCAGCAGAAATGAGGACATTATTCTTGAGCAGTTCTTC. Residues: CASRNEDIILEQFF. This rearrangement joins TRBV28 to TRBJ2-1, with D possibly being TRBD1 (5 bases). This CDR3 contains 14 residues. Trimming removed 6 bases from V and 9 bases from J, with 18 bases in between. Germline V gives CDR1 MDHEN, CDR2 SYDVKM.

This clonotype was found a few times. In nucleotides, the CDR3 is TGCAGTGCTGACCTGACTAGCGGGAGGACCACAGATACGCAGTATTTT. This translates into CSADLTSGRTTDTQYF. The V gene is TRBV20-1, the J gene TRBJ2-3, with 13 bases fitting TRBD2. V lost 5 bases and J lost 2; bases outside the gene matches: 7. The CDR3 extends over 16 amino acids. Germline CDR1 reads DFQATT; CDR2 reads SNEGSKA (reference sequence).

The chain uses TRBV24-1 and TRBJ2-1; no reliable D call. The CDR3 has 13 amino acids. V was cut by 1 base and J by 8 bases, with 8 bases left in between. CDR1 is KGHDR and CDR2 is SFDVKD in the germline V gene. The CDR3 is CATSDFDGHEQFF. The CDR3 region has the DNA TGTGCCACCAGTGATTTCGACGGCCATGAGCAGTTCTTC.

This clonotype was seen ten or more times. This chain joins TRBV7-9 and TRBJ2-7, with 9 bases that match TRBD2. V lost 4 bases to trimming and J lost 2 bases; unmatched junction nucleotides: 9. The CDR3 totals 16 residues. Germline V gene data show CDR1 as SEHNR and CDR2 as FQNEAQ (reference sequence). This chain's CDR3 is CASSSDLSGSPYEQYF. The DNA for the CDR3 is TGTGCCAGCAGCTCGGACCTTAGCGGGAGTCCCTACGAGCAGTACTTC.

Many counts were recorded for this clonotype. The V call is TRBV5-1, the J call TRBJ2-7; TRBD2 matches at 8 bases. Germline V lookup: CDR1 SGHRS, CDR2 YFSETQ. The V segment lost 0 bases and the J segment 2 bases; nucleotides outside the gene matches: 10. The CDR3 spans 17 residues. The CDR3 DNA reads TGCGCCAGCAGCTTGGTCCCGGGAGGGCCCTTGGCCTACGAGCAGTACTTC. This sequence encodes CASSLVPGGPLAYEQYF.

The J gene is TRBJ2-7, the V gene TRBV7-9; 9 positions agree with TRBD1. The ends lost 4 bases at V and 5 bases at J; junction bases unmatched: 9. Germline CDR1 is SEHNR and CDR2 is FQNEAQ (reference sequence). There are 15 residues in the CDR3. The CDR3 loop is CASSSYRGRVDEQYF. The CDR3 DNA reads as TGTGCCAGCAGCTCCTACAGGGGGCGCGTCGACGAGCAGTACTTC.

This clonotype was found many times. The genes are TRBV20-1 and TRBJ1-5; possibly TRBD1 for D (6 bases). The CDR3 is made up of 13 amino acids. Looked up from germline, CDR1 is DFQATT and CDR2 is SNEGSKA (reference sequence). V gave up 4 bases and J gave up 7 bases, with 14 bases separating them. In DNA, the CDR3 is TGCAGTGCTAAAGGGGGAGATCAACAGCCCCAGCATTTT. Translating gives CSAKGGDQQPQHF.

The rearrangement uses TRBV5-1 and TRBJ2-7; possibly TRBD1 for D (6 bases). Trimming cost V 0 bases and J 3 bases, with 13 bases left between them. The CDR3 runs 15 residues. Germline-derived CDR1 and CDR2 are SGHRS and YFSETQ. The CDR3 DNA sequence: TGCGCCAGCAGCTTGGAAGGGGGACAAATCTACGAGCAGTACTTC. Protein product: CASSLEGGQIYEQYF. The whole variable domain, remainder taken from reference TRBV5-1 and TRBJ2-7, is KAGVTQTPRYLIKTRGQQVTLSCSPISGHRSVSWYQQTPGQGLQFLFEYFSETQRNKGNFPGRFSGRQFSNSRSEMNVSTLELGDSALYLCASSLEGGQIYEQYFGPGTRLTVT.